These T cell receptor beta chains were read from a single sample in a study of control samples from healthy donors and cancer patients. Here immunoSEQ multiplex PCR was the method, and the copy in TCRdb shows in-frame clones only, minus some. The sample records more than 100,000 clones, approximately 92% being singletons. Input material: blood. These receptors were taken from a man between 18 and 29 years old in good health. Each CDR3 is given with its conserved first and last residue. The order of the fields is V gene, clone size, J gene, D gene, CDR3 DNA, CDR3 protein. D genes are given only for firm matches. Expanded clones get a size class; other rows say once, few or many, or leave the size out.

TRBV6-5	NA	TRBJ2-4	NA	TGTGCCAGCAGTTACTCGATCTCGGGAGCCGACATTCAGTACTTC	CASSYSISGADIQYF
TRBV19	once	TRBJ2-1	NA	TGTGCCAGTAGTATGTTCGGACAGGGAGGGAATGAGCAGTTCTTC	CASSMFGQGGNEQFF
TRBV6-5	NA	TRBJ2-5	NA	TGTGCCAGCAGACGTGGGGAGACCCAGTACTTC	CASRRGETQYF
TRBV13	few	TRBJ2-1	TRBD2	TGTGCCAGCAGCCCAAGGACTAGCGGGAGCTGGTCCTACAATGAGCAGTTCTTC	CASSPRTSGSWSYNEQFF
TRBV10-2	NA	TRBJ1-5	TRBD1	TGCGCCAGCAGCGACCAGACAGGGACGCCCCAGCATTTT	CASSDQTGTPQHF
TRBV7-3	NA	TRBJ2-5	NA	TGTGCCAGCAGCTTAACGGGGGAAGAGACCCAGTACTTC	CASSLTGEETQYF
TRBV9	NA	TRBJ2-3	TRBD2	TGTGCCAGCAGCGTAGCAGCGGGAGGGGCAGATACGCAGTATTTT	CASSVAAGGADTQYF
TRBV2	NA	TRBJ1-5	NA	TGTGCCAGCAAGGCAGGCGGGAGGGATAGCAATCAGCCCCAGCATTTT	CASKAGGRDSNQPQHF
TRBV25-1	once	TRBJ2-1	NA	TGTGCCAGCAGTGAATCTCACCTAGTCTCCTACAATGAGCAGTTCTTC	CASSESHLVSYNEQFF
TRBV14	NA	TRBJ1-3	NA	TGTGCCAGCAGCCAAGAACAGGGATTGCCGGACACCATATATTTT	CASSQEQGLPDTIYF
TRBV9	NA	TRBJ1-2	NA	TGTGCCAGCAGCCCTGCCGTAGACTATGGCTACACCTTC	CASSPAVDYGYTF
TRBV6-2/TRBV6-3	NA	TRBJ2-5	TRBD2	TGTGCCAGCAGTTCCGCGGGGGGCGGCCAAGAGACCCAGTACTTC	CASSSAGGGQETQYF